The T cell receptor (beta chain) under discussion was sequenced for a study of OX40 agonist ivuxolimab in advanced cancers. As for the study in general: Patients received ivuxolimab, an intravenous treatment, every 2 weeks at 0.01 to 10 mg/kg.

Study-wide points: It was also the case that some nonresponders had low normalized T-cell clonal expansion.

TCRdb's copy holds only in-frame clones and misses some; the assay was immunoSEQ multiplex PCR. The data contain 7,500 to 9,000 clones, around 70% of them singletons. The germline V and J ends were trimmed by 5 bases and 11 bases, with 13 bases remaining between them. This CDR3 contains 13 residues. Germline CDR1 and CDR2: MNHNY and SVGAGI (reference sequence). This clone has ten or more counts. Its antigen is as yet unknown. The receptor's source is an adult with an advanced solid tumor such as melanoma, head and neck, liver or kidney cancer. This chain connects TRBV6-6 to TRBJ1-6, with D perhaps matching TRBD1 (5 bases). Specimen: CD4+ or CD8+ T cells sorted from blood, collected in a trial of the OX40 agonist ivuxolimab. The CDR3 nucleotides are TGTGCCAGCAGTCTGGGGACCCAACCACCCCTCCACTTT. Its translation is CASSLGTQPPLHF.